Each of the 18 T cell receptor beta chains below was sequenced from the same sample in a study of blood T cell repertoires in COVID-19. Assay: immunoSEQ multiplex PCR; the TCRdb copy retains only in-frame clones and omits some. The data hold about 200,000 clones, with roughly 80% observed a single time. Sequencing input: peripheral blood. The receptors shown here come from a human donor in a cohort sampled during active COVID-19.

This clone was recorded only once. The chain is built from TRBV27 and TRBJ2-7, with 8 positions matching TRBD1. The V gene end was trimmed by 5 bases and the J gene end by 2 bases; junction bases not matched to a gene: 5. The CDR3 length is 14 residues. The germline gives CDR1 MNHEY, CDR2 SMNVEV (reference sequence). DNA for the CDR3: TGTGCCAGCAGTCTCCGGGACAGGCCCTACGAGCAGTACTTC. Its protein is CASSLRDRPYEQYF.

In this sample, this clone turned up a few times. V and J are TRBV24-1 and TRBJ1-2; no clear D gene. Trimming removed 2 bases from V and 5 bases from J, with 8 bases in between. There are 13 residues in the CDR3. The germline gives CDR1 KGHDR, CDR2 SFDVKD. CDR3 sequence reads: CATSDSTVYGYTF. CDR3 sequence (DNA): TGTGCCACCAGTGATTCAACAGTGTATGGCTACACCTTC.

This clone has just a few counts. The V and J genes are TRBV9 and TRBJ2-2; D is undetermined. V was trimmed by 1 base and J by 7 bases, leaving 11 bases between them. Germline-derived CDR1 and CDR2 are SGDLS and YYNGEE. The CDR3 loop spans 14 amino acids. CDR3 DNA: TGTGCCAGCAGCGTATCAGGCATCGTCGGGGAGCTGTTTTTT. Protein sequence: CASSVSGIVGELFF.

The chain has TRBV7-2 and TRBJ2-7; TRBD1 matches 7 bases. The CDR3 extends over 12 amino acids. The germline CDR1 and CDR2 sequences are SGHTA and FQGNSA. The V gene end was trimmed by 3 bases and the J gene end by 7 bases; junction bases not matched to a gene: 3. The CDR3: CASSLTGQEQYF. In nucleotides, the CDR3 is TGTGCCAGCAGCTTGACAGGGCAAGAGCAGTACTTC.

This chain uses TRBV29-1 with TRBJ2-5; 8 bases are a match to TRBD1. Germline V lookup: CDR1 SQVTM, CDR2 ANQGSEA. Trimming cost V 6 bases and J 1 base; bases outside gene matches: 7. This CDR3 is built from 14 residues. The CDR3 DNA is TGCAGCGTAGGTACAGGGGGGCTCCAAGAGACCCAGTACTTC. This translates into CSVGTGGLQETQYF.

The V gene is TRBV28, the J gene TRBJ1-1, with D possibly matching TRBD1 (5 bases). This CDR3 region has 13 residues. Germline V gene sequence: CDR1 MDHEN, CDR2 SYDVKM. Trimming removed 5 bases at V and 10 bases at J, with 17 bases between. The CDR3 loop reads CASSAGTTVAAFF. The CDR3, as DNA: TGTGCCAGCAGTGCGGGGACCACCGTTGCAGCTTTCTTT.

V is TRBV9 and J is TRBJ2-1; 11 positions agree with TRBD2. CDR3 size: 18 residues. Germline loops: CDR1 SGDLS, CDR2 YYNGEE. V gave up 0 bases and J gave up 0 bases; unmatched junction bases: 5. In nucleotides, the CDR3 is TGTGCCAGCAGCGTAGTAGGGACTAGCGGAAGCTCCTACAATGAGCAGTTCTTC. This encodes CASSVVGTSGSSYNEQFF.

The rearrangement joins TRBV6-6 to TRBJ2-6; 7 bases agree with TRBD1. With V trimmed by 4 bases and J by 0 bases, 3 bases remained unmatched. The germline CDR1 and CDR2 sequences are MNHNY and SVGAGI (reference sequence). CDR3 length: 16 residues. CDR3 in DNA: TGTGCCAGCAGTTTTGCAGGGGGCTCTGGGGCCAACGTCCTGACTTTC. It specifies CASSFAGGSGANVLTF.

The CDR3 DNA sequence: TGTGCCAGCAGATCAGACGGGACTCCATATAATTCACCCCTCCACTTT. It is translated as CASRSDGTPYNSPLHF. The chain is built from TRBV7-9 and TRBJ1-6, with D maybe TRBD1 (5 bases). This CDR3 is 16 amino acids long. Germline CDR1 and CDR2: SEHNR and FQNEAQ (reference sequence). Trimming took off 6 bases at V and 4 bases at J, with 16 bases between the two ends.

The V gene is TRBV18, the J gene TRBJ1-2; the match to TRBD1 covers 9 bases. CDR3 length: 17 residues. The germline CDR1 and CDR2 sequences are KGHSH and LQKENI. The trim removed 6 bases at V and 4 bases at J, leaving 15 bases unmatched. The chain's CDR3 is CASSPRTGDLSLYGYTF. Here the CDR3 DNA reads TGTGCCAGCTCCCCAAGGACAGGGGACTTGTCCCTCTATGGCTACACCTTC.

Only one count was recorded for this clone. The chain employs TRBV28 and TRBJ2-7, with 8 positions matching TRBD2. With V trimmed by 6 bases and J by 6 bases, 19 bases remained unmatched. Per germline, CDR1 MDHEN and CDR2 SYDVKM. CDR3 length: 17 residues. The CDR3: CASRLVGLAMDYGEQYF. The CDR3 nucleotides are TGTGCCAGCAGGCTTGTCGGACTAGCCATGGATTATGGCGAGCAGTACTTC.

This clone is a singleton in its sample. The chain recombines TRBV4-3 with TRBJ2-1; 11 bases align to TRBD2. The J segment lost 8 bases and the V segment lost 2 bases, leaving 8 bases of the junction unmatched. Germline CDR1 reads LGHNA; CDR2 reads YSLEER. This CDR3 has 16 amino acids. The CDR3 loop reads CASSQQLAGAVYEQFF. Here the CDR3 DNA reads TGCGCCAGCAGCCAACAACTAGCGGGAGCCGTATATGAGCAGTTCTTC.

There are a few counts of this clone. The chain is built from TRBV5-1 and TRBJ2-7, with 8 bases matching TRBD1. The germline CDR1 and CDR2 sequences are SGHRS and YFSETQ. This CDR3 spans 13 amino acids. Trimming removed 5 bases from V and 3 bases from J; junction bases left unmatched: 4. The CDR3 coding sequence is TGCGCCAGCAGACTCGGACAGGGCTACGAGCAGTACTTC. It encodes CASRLGQGYEQYF.

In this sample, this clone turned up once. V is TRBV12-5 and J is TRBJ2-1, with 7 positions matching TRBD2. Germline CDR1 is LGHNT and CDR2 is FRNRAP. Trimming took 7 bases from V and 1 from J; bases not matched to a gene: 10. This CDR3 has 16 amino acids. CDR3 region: CASVGGNWNSYNEQFF. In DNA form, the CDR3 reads TGTGCTAGTGTGGGGGGGAATTGGAATTCCTACAATGAGCAGTTCTTC.

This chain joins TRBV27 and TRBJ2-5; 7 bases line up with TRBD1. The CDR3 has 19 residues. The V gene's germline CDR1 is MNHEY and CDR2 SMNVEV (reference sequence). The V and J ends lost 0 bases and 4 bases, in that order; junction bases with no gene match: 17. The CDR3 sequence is CASSLSLIPGRGSGETQYF. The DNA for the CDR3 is TGTGCCAGCAGTTTATCGTTGATTCCGGGCAGGGGGAGTGGAGAGACCCAGTACTTC.

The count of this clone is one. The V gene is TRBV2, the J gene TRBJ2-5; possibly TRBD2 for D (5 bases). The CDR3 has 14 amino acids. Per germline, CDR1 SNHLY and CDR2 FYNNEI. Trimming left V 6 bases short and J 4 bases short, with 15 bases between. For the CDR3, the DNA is TGTGCCAGCAGCCCCAGCGGAGAGGGAGAGACCCAGTACTTC. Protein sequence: CASSPSGEGETQYF.

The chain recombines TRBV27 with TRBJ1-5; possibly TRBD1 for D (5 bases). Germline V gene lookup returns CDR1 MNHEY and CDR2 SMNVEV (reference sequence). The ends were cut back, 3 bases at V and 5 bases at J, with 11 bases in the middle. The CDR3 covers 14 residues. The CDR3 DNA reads TGTGCCAGCAGTTTGATCGGGGGGGATCAGCCCCAGCATTTT. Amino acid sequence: CASSLIGGDQPQHF.

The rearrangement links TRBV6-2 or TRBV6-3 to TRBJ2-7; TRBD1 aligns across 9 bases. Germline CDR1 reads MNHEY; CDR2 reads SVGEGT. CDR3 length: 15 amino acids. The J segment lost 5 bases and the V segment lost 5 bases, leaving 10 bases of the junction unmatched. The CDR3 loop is CASSRQGGDRNEQYF. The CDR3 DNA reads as TGTGCCAGCAGTCGACAGGGGGGTGACCGCAACGAGCAGTACTTC.